These 3 T cell receptor beta chains came from one sample sequenced in a study of shared clonotypes between healthy human individuals. Assay: immunoSEQ multiplex PCR; the TCRdb copy retains only in-frame clones and omits some. The repertoire holds about 490,000 clones, 81% seen once, with more than 9.5% in the top ten. The sample taken for sequencing was PBMCs. Receptors originate from a woman between 35 and 50 years old in good health. Some clones in this sample may be carry-over from other donors' samples.

DNA of the CDR3: TGCAGCGTTTGGGTAGCCAGTGGGACTGAAGCTTTCTTT. It yields the protein CSVWVASGTEAFF. The J gene is TRBJ1-1, the V gene TRBV29-1; no clear D. Per the germline V gene, CDR1 is SQVTM and CDR2 is ANQGSEA. V was trimmed by 5 bases and J by 5 bases, leaving 15 bases between them. The CDR3 has 13 residues.

This clone turned up a few times. V usage is TRBV6-4 and J usage is TRBJ2-3; 7 bases map to TRBD2. V gave up 0 bases and J gave up 9 bases; unmatched junction bases: 9. The CDR3 totals 15 residues. Germline-derived CDR1 and CDR2 are MRHNA and SNTAGT. This chain's CDR3 is CASSDSGEGGGTQYF. The CDR3 DNA is TGTGCCAGCAGTGACTCGGGGGAGGGCGGAGGCACGCAGTATTTT.

The chain is built from TRBV7-3 and TRBJ2-1, with 7 bases identical to TRBD2. There are 15 residues in the CDR3. V lost 5 bases to trimming and J lost 5 bases; unmatched junction nucleotides: 9. Germline V lookup: CDR1 SGHTA, CDR2 FQGTGA. The CDR3 nucleotides are TGTGCCAGCAGCCGTGAGGGACTACGGGACAATGAGCAGTTCTTC. Encoded protein: CASSREGLRDNEQFF.